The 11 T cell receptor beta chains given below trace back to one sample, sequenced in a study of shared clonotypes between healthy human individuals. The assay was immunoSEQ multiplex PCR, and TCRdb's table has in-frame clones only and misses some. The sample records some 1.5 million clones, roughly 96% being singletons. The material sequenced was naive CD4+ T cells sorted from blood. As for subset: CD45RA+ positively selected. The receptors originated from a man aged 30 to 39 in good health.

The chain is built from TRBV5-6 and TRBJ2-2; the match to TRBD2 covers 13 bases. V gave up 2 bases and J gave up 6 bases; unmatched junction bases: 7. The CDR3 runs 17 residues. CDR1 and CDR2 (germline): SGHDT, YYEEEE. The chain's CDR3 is CASSLLGLAGTAGELFF. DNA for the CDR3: TGTGCCAGCAGCTTATTGGGACTAGCGGGAACGGCCGGGGAGCTGTTTTTT.

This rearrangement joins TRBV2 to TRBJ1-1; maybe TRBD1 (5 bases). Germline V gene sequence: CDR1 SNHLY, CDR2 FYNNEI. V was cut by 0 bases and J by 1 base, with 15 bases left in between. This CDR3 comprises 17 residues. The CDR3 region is CASSEALLDRGNTEAFF. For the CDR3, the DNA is TGTGCCAGCAGTGAAGCGCTTCTCGACAGAGGGAACACTGAAGCTTTCTTT.

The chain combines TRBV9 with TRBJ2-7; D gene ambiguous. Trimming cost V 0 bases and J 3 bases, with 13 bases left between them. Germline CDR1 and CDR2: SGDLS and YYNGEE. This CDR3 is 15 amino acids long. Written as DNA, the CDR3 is TGTGCCAGCAGCGTAGATCACAGCCCCCTCTACGAGCAGTACTTC. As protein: CASSVDHSPLYEQYF.

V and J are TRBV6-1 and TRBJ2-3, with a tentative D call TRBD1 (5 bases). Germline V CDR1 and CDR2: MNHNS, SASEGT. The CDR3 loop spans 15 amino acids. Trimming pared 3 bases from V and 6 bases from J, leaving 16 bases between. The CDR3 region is CASSDAVMGPDTQYF. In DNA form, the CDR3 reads TGTGCCAGCAGTGATGCCGTGATGGGGCCTGATACGCAGTATTTT.

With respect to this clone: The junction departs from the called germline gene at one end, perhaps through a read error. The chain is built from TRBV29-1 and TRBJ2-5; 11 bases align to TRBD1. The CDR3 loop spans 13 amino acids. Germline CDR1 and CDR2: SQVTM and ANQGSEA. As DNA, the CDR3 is TGCAGCGTCACGGGACAGGGGGTGGGACTACCCCACTTC. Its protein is CSVTGQGVGLPHF. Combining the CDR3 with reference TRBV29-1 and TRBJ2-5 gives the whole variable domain SAVISQKPSRDICQRGTSLTIQCQVDSQVTMMFWYRQQPGQSLTLIATANQGSEATYESGFVIDKFPISRPNLTFSTLTVSNMSPEDSSIYLCSVTGQGVGLPHFGPGTRLLVL.

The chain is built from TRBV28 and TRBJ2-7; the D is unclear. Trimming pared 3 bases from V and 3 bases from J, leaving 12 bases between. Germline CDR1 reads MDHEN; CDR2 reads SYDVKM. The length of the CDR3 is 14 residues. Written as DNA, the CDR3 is TGTGCCAGCAGTTTGAGTAACTCCTACTACGAGCAGTACTTC. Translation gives CASSLSNSYYEQYF.

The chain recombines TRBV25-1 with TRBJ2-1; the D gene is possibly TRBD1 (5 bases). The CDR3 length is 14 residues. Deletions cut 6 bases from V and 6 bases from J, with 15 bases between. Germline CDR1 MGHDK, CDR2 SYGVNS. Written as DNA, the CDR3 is TGTGCCAGCAGGGCTAGGACACTGGTCAATGAGCAGTTCTTC. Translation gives CASRARTLVNEQFF.

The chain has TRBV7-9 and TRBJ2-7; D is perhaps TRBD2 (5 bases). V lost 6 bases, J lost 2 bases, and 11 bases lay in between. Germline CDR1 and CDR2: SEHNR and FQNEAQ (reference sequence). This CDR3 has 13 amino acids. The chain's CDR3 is CASSPSGTYEQYF. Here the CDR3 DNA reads TGTGCCAGCAGTCCGAGCGGAACCTACGAGCAGTACTTC.

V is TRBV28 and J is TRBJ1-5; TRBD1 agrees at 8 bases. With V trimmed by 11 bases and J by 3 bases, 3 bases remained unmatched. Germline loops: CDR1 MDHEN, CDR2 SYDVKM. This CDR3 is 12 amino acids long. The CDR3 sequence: CARQGNNQPQHF. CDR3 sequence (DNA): TGTGCCCGACAGGGGAACAATCAGCCCCAGCATTTT.

The CDR3 region is CSVVGTLGTDTQYF. The CDR3 DNA reads as TGCAGCGTTGTGGGGACCTTAGGGACAGATACGCAGTATTTT. This chain connects TRBV29-1 to TRBJ2-3; D tentatively reads TRBD1 or TRBD2 (5 bases each). CDR1 is SQVTM, CDR2 ANQGSEA, per germline. CDR3 length: 14 amino acids. V lost 4 bases to trimming and J lost 3 bases, with 14 bases between them.

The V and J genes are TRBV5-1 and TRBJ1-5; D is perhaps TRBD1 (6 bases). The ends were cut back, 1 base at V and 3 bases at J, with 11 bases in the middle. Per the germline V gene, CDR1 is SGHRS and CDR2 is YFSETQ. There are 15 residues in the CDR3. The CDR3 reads CASSLKRGVNQPQHF. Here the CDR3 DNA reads TGCGCCAGCAGCTTGAAGAGGGGGGTCAATCAGCCCCAGCATTTT. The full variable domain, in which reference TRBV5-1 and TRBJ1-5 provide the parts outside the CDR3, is KAGVTQTPRYLIKTRGQQVTLSCSPISGHRSVSWYQQTPGQGLQFLFEYFSETQRNKGNFPGRFSGRQFSNSRSEMNVSTLELGDSALYLCASSLKRGVNQPQHFGDGTRLSIL.